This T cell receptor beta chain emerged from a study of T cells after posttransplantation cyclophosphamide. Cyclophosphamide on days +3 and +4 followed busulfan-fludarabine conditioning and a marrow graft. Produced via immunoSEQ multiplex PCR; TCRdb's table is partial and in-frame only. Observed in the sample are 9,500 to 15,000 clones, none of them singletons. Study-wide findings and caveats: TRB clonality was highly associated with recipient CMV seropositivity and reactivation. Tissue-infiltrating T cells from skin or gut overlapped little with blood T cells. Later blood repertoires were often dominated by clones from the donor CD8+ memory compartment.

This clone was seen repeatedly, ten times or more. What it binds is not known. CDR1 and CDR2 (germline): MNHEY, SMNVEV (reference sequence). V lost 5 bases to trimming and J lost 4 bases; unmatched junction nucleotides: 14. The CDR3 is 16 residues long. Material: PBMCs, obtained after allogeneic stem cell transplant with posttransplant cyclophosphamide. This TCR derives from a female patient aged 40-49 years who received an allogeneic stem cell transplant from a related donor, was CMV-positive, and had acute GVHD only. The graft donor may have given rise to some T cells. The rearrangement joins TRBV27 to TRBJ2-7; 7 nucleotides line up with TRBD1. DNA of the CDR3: TGTGCCAGCAGTCCGTTGGGGACAGAACTACTTTACGAGCAGTACTTC. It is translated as CASSPLGTELLYEQYF.